This T cell receptor (beta chain) originates from a study of OX40 agonist ivuxolimab in advanced cancers. Background on the whole study: Ivuxolimab was a fully human IgG2 agonistic monoclonal antibody targeting the costimulatory receptor OX40 (CD134). Partial responses occurred in three dose-escalation patients: two with cutaneous melanoma and one with hepatocellular carcinoma. Prior anti-PD-1, anti-PD-L1 or anti-CTLA-4 therapy was permitted, and 40% of dose-escalation patients had received checkpoint inhibitors. Of the approximately 50 patients in dose escalation, 19 had hepatocellular carcinoma, some 15 had melanoma, 9 had renal cell carcinoma and 9 had head and neck cancer. Intravenous ivuxolimab was administered to patients every 2 weeks at six dose levels: 0.01, 0.1, 0.3, 1.5, 3 and 10 mg/kg. The paper reports the monotherapy dose-escalation portion (N of about 56 patients) of the phase I ivuxolimab trial. In the dose-escalation cohort, 70% to 90% of patients were male, and the mean age was 60 years with a range of about 20 to 80. The point of sequencing TCRbeta in the periphery was to test whether ivuxolimab changed TCR sequence diversity and drove clonal T-cell expansion.

A note on this clone: Its antigen is currently not known. One end of the junction varies from germline; a read error may be responsible.

The trial excluded patients who had a history of autoimmune disease or were on systemic immunosuppression. Peripheral blood for TCR sequencing was collected from all dose cohorts at baseline, on cycle 4 day 1, and on cycle 7 day 1. The samples were taken from a phase I, first-in-human, multicenter, open-label dose-escalation trial of ivuxolimab. Adults with locally advanced or metastatic melanoma, renal cell, hepatocellular, or head and neck squamous cell carcinoma were enrolled in the trial. Before TCR sequencing, CD4+ T cells and CD8+ T cells from peripheral blood were sorted into separate populations. Points the paper makes about the study in general: Low levels of normalized T-cell clonal expansion were also seen in some patients who did not respond. Clonal expansion of both CD4+ and CD8+ blood T cells was observed from baseline to week 6 at doses 0.1 to 3.0 mg/kg. After ivuxolimab, CD8+ T cells had more expanded clones than CD4+ T cells on average. In the 0.1-3.0 mg/kg groups, partial responders had among the lowest normalized peripheral clonal expansion, particularly in CD8+ T cells. The antigen specificity of the clonally expanded peripheral T cells was not determined.

The CDR3 contains 15 residues, cysteine and phenylalanine counted. Solely the CDR3 DNA is kept, with 45 bases framed from the first base. CDR1 and CDR2, looked up from the germline V gene (reference sequence), are SSHAT and FNYEAQ. Genomic DNA was extracted from sorted cells for sequencing of the TCRbeta CDR3 region. The immunoSEQ Assay was used to sequence the TCRbeta CDR3 regions. In TCRdb, the immuneACCESS table is reduced to in-frame sequences with V and J assigned. These tables do not hold every clone; where another copy was compared, an unresolved V gene accounts for under half, and the others remain unexplained. Within this sample are 15,000 to 25,000 clones, with around 90% of them counted one time only. The ten largest clones capture 50% of the sample.

The sequence was collected from an adult with an advanced solid tumor such as melanoma, head and neck, liver or kidney cancer. The chain couples TRBV7-7 to TRBJ2-7, and 9 junctional nucleotides match TRBD1. The sequenced sample was CD4+ or CD8+ T cells sorted from blood, obtained in a trial of the OX40 agonist ivuxolimab. The DNA reads TGTGCTAGCAGCTTGGGACAGGGAGACTCCTACGAGCAGTACTTC. This yields the protein CASSLGQGDSYEQYF.